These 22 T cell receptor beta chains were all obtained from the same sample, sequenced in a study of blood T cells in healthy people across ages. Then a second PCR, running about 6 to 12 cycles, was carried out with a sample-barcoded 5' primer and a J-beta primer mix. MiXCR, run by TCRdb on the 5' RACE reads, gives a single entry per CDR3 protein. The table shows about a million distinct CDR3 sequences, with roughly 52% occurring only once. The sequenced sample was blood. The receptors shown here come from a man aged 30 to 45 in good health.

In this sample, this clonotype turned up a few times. Here the CDR3 DNA reads TGCAGCGTTGAAGGCTTGTCAATCACAGATACGCAGTATTTT. Translated: CSVEGLSITDTQYF. This chain connects TRBV29-1 to TRBJ2-3; no clear D gene. Trimming removed 1 base at V and 2 bases at J, with 10 bases between. The CDR3 totals 14 residues. Germline values: CDR1 SQVTM, CDR2 ANQGSEA.

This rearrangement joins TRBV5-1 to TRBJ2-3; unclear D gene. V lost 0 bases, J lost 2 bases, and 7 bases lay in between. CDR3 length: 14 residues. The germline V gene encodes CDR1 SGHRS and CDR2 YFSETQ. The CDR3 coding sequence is TGCGCCAGCAGCTTGGCGGTAACCACAGATACGCAGTATTTT. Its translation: CASSLAVTTDTQYF.

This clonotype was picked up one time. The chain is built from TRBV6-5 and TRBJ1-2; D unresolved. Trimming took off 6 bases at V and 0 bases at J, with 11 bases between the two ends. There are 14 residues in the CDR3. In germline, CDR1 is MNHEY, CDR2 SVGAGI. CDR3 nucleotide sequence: TGTGCCAGCAGCTACCGGGAGTCTAACTATGGCTACACCTTC. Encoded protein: CASSYRESNYGYTF.

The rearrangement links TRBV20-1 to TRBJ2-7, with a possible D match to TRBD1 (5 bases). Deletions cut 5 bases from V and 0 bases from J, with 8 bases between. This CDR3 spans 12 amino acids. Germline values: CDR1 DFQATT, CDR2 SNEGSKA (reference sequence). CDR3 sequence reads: CSAHQGSYEQYF. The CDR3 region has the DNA TGCAGTGCTCATCAGGGCTCCTACGAGCAGTACTTC.

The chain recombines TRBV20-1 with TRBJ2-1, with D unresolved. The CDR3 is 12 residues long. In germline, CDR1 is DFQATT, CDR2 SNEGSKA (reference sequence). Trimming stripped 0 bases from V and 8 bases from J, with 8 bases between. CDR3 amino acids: CSARELRDEQFF. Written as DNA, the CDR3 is TGCAGTGCTAGAGAACTTCGGGATGAGCAGTTCTTC.

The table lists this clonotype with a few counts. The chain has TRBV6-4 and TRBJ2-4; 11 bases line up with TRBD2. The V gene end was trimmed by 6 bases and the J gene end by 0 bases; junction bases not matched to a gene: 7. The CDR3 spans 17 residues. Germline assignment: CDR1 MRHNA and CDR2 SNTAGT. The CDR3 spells CASSGTSGILAKNIQYF. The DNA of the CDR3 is TGTGCCAGCAGCGGGACTAGCGGAATCCTAGCCAAAAACATTCAGTACTTC.

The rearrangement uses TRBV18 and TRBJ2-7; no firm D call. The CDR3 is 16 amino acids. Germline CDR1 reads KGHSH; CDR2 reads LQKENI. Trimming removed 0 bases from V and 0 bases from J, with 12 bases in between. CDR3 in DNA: TGTGCCAGCTCACCACCGGTAGGGCTTAACTCCTACGAGCAGTACTTC. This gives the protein CASSPPVGLNSYEQYF.

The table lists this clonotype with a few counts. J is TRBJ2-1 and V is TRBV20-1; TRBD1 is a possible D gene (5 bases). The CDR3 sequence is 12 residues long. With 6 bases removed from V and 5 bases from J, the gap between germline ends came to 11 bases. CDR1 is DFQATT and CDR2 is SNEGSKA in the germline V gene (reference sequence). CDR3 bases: TGCAGTGCACGACAGCGAAACAATGAGCAGTTCTTC. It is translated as CSARQRNNEQFF.

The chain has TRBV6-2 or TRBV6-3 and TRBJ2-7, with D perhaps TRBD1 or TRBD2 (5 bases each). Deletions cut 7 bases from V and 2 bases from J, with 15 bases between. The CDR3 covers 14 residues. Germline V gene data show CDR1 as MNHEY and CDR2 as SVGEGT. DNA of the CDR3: TGTGCCAGCACCATTGGGGGTAGGCCCTACGAGCAGTACTTC. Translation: CASTIGGRPYEQYF.

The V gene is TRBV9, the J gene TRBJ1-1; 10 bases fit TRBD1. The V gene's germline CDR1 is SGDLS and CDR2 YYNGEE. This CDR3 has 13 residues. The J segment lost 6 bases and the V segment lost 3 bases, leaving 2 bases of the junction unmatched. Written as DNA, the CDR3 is TGTGCCAGCAGCGGACAGGGGGCCTCTGAAGCTTTCTTT. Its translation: CASSGQGASEAFF.

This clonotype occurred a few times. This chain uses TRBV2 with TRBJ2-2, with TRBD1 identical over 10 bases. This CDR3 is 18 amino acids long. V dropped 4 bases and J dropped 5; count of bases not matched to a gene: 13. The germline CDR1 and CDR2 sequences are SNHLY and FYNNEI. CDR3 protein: CASSGVLWGQGITGELFF. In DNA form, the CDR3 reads TGTGCCAGCAGTGGAGTTTTGTGGGGACAGGGGATTACCGGGGAGCTGTTTTTT.

The CDR3 DNA reads as TGTGCCAGCAACGCGGGGGCCGCCAATGAGCAGTTCTTC. Translating it yields CASNAGAANEQFF. This chain uses TRBV7-9 with TRBJ2-1; D is possibly TRBD2 (7 bases). Per germline, CDR1 SEHNR and CDR2 FQNEAQ (reference sequence). The CDR3 is made up of 13 amino acids. V lost 7 bases to trimming and J lost 6 bases, with 13 bases between them.

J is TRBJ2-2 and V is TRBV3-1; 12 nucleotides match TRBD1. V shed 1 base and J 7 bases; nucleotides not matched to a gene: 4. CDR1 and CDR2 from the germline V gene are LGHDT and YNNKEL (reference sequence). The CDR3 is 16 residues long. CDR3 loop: CASSQAGQGAFGELFF. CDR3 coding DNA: TGTGCCAGCAGCCAAGCGGGACAGGGGGCGTTCGGGGAGCTGTTTTTT.

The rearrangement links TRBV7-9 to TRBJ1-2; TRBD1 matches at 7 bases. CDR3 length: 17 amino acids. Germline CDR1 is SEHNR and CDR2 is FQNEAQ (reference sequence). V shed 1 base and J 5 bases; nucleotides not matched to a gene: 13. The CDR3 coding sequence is TGTGCCAGCAGCTTAGAGGGGGCCGGGCAGTACTTTTATGGCTACACCTTC. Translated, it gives CASSLEGAGQYFYGYTF.

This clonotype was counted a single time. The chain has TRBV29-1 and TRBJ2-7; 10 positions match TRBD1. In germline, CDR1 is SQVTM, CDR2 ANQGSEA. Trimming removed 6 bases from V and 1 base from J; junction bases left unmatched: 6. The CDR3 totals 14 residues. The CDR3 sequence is CSVRDRGQSYEQYF. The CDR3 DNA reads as TGCAGCGTCAGAGACAGGGGGCAATCCTACGAGCAGTACTTC.

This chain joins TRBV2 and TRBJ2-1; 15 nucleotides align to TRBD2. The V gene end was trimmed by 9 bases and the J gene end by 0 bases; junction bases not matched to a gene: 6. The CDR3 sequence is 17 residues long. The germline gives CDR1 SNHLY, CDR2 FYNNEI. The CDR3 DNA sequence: TGTGCCAGTTGGACTAGCGGGGGGGAAAGCTCCTACAATGAGCAGTTCTTC. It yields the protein CASWTSGGESSYNEQFF.

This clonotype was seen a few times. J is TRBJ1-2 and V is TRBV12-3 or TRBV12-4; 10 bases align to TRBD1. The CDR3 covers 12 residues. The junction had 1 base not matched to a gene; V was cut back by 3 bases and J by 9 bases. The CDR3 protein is CASSFDRGRYTF. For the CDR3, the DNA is TGTGCCAGCAGTTTTGACAGGGGGCGCTACACCTTC.

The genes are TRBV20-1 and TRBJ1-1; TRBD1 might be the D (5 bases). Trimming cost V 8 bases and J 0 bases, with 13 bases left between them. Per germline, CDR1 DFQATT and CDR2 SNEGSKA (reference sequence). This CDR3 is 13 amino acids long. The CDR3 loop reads CSPWGGVNTEAFF. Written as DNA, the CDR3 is TGCAGTCCCTGGGGGGGGGTGAACACTGAAGCTTTCTTT.

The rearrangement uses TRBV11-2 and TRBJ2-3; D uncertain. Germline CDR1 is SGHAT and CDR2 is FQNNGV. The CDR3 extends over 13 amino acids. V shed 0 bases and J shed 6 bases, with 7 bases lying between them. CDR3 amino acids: CASSLDIRDTQYF. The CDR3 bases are TGTGCCAGCAGCTTAGATATACGTGATACGCAGTATTTT.

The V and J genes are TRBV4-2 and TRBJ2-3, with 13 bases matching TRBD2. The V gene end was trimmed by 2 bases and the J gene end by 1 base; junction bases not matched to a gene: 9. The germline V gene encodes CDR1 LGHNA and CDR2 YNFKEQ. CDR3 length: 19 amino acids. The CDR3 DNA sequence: TGTGCCAGCAGCCAATACCGATCCGGACTAGCGGGGGGCACAGATACGCAGTATTTT. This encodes CASSQYRSGLAGGTDTQYF.

The CDR3 is CSVETASYGYTF. The DNA for the CDR3 is TGCAGCGTGGAAACAGCTTCCTATGGCTACACCTTC. The V gene is TRBV29-1, the J gene TRBJ1-2; D remains ambiguous. V shed 6 bases and J shed 4 bases, with 12 bases lying between them. Germline CDR1 SQVTM, CDR2 ANQGSEA. There are 12 residues in the CDR3.

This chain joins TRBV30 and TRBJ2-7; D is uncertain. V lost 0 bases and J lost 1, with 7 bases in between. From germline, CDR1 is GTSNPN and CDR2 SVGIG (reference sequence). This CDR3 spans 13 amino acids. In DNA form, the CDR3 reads TGTGCCTGGAGTGTAAGCGCATCCTACGAGCAGTACTTC. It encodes CAWSVSASYEQYF.